The rows below give T cell receptor beta chains drawn from one sample of a study of shared clonotypes between healthy human individuals. Data came from immunoSEQ multiplex PCR; TCRdb stores just in-frame clones and leaves some out. The sample contains roughly 650,000 clones, more than 95% of which appear only once. The sequenced material came from naive CD4+ T cells sorted from blood. These receptor sequences come from a woman aged 25 to 39 in good health. The CDR3 runs from the conserved cysteine through the conserved F or W. The D gene is left open where the match is weak. Clone size is given for some rows only: seen once, a few or many times, or a class if the clone is expanded.

v_call: TRBV5-1
j_call: TRBJ2-2
d_call: -
clone_size: -
cdr3_nt: TGCGCCAGCAGCTTACAGGGCTCCGGGGAGCTGTTTTTT
cdr3_aa: CASSLQGSGELFF

v_call: TRBV28
j_call: TRBJ1-1
d_call: -
clone_size: -
cdr3_nt: TGTGCCAGCAGTTTAGGCCCGGGATCCACTGAAGCTTTCTTT
cdr3_aa: CASSLGPGSTEAFF

v_call: TRBV29-1
j_call: TRBJ1-2
d_call: -
clone_size: -
cdr3_nt: TGCAGCGTAATTCGTGCGGATGGCTACACCTTC
cdr3_aa: CSVIRADGYTF

v_call: TRBV19
j_call: TRBJ2-5
d_call: TRBD2
clone_size: -
cdr3_nt: TGTGCCAGTAGTATTAGCGGGAAGACAACCCAAGAGACCCAGTACTTC
cdr3_aa: CASSISGKTTQETQYF

v_call: TRBV28
j_call: TRBJ2-7
d_call: TRBD2
clone_size: -
cdr3_nt: TGTGCCTATGGGGCTAGCGGAACCTACGAGCAGTACTTC
cdr3_aa: CAYGASGTYEQYF

v_call: TRBV30
j_call: TRBJ1-1
d_call: -
clone_size: -
cdr3_nt: TGTGCCTGGACTGGGGCGAACACTGAAGCTTTCTTT
cdr3_aa: CAWTGANTEAFF

v_call: TRBV18
j_call: TRBJ2-7
d_call: -
clone_size: -
cdr3_nt: TGTGCCAGCTCCCCTGGTGCCTCCAGCACCGGTGAGCAGTACTTC
cdr3_aa: CASSPGASSTGEQYF

v_call: TRBV10-1
j_call: TRBJ2-5
d_call: TRBD2
clone_size: -
cdr3_nt: TGCGCCAGCAGTCCGGGACTAGGAGAGACCCAGTACTTC
cdr3_aa: CASSPGLGETQYF

v_call: TRBV29-1
j_call: TRBJ2-5
d_call: TRBD2
clone_size: -
cdr3_nt: TGCAGCCACCAACGAAGGTCCCCTAGCGGGAGCAGCCAAGAGACCCAGTACTTC
cdr3_aa: CSHQRRSPSGSSQETQYF

v_call: TRBV5-1
j_call: TRBJ2-5
d_call: TRBD1
clone_size: -
cdr3_nt: TGCGCCAGCAGCTTGGTACAGGGGGTAGAGACCCAGTACTTC
cdr3_aa: CASSLVQGVETQYF

v_call: TRBV28
j_call: TRBJ2-7
d_call: TRBD2
clone_size: once
cdr3_nt: TGTGCCAGCAGTTTGTCGACTAGCGGTACCTACGAGCAGTACTTC
cdr3_aa: CASSLSTSGTYEQYF

v_call: TRBV27
j_call: TRBJ2-7
d_call: TRBD2
clone_size: -
cdr3_nt: TGTGCCAGCAGTCTCCTAGCGGGAGATACCTACGAGCAGTACTTC
cdr3_aa: CASSLLAGDTYEQYF

v_call: TRBV28
j_call: TRBJ1-4
d_call: -
clone_size: -
cdr3_nt: TGTGCCAGCACCCGGCCTTCTCAGGGGGAAAAACTGTTTTTT
cdr3_aa: CASTRPSQGEKLFF

v_call: TRBV7-9
j_call: TRBJ1-4
d_call: TRBD1
clone_size: -
cdr3_nt: TGTGCCAGCAGCTTAACAGGGGGCGTTGAAAAACTGTTTTTT
cdr3_aa: CASSLTGGVEKLFF

v_call: TRBV15
j_call: TRBJ2-5
d_call: -
clone_size: -
cdr3_nt: TGTGCCACCAGCTCCCGTCAGGGCAAAGTTCAAGAGACCCAGTACTTC
cdr3_aa: CATSSRQGKVQETQYF

v_call: TRBV28
j_call: TRBJ1-1
d_call: TRBD1
clone_size: -
cdr3_nt: TGTGCCAGCAGTCCTCTTTCCGGGACAGGGGCCCCCGAAGCTTTCTTT
cdr3_aa: CASSPLSGTGAPEAFF

v_call: TRBV5-5
j_call: TRBJ1-1
d_call: -
clone_size: -
cdr3_nt: TGTGCCAGCAGCTTGGAAGGGACTGAAGCTTTCTTT
cdr3_aa: CASSLEGTEAFF

v_call: TRBV27
j_call: TRBJ2-7
d_call: TRBD1
clone_size: -
cdr3_nt: TGTGCCAGCAGTTTGGCGCCGGGACAGTTCTACGAGCAGTACTTC
cdr3_aa: CASSLAPGQFYEQYF

v_call: TRBV7-9
j_call: TRBJ1-2
d_call: TRBD1
clone_size: -
cdr3_nt: TGTGCCAGCAGCTTAGGCGGGGACAGGGCTTTCTATGGCTACACCTTC
cdr3_aa: CASSLGGDRAFYGYTF

v_call: TRBV27
j_call: TRBJ2-7
d_call: TRBD2
clone_size: -
cdr3_nt: TGTGCCAGCAGTTTACTTAGCGGGAGAACAGGCGAGCAGTACTTC
cdr3_aa: CASSLLSGRTGEQYF

v_call: TRBV5-1
j_call: TRBJ1-1
d_call: -
clone_size: -
cdr3_nt: TGCGCCAGCCGCCACCAAGGGACAAACACTGAAGCTTTCTTT
cdr3_aa: CASRHQGTNTEAFF

v_call: TRBV7-2
j_call: TRBJ2-7
d_call: TRBD2
clone_size: -
cdr3_nt: TGTGCCAGCACACGTTCATTAGCGGGAGTTACCTACGAGCAGTACTTC
cdr3_aa: CASTRSLAGVTYEQYF

v_call: TRBV28
j_call: TRBJ2-7
d_call: TRBD2
clone_size: -
cdr3_nt: TGTGCCAGCTCGTGGGGGGGTTCCTACGAGCAGTACTTC
cdr3_aa: CASSWGGSYEQYF

v_call: TRBV19
j_call: TRBJ1-5
d_call: -
clone_size: once
cdr3_nt: TGTGCCAGTAGTATAGAGGGAAATGGCAATCAGCCCCAGCATTTT
cdr3_aa: CASSIEGNGNQPQHF

v_call: TRBV5-1
j_call: TRBJ1-4
d_call: TRBD1
clone_size: once
cdr3_nt: TGCGCCAGCAGCCCCGCGGGAGGGGGCGGTGAAAAACTGTTTTTT
cdr3_aa: CASSPAGGGGEKLFF

v_call: TRBV6-5
j_call: TRBJ1-5
d_call: -
clone_size: -
cdr3_nt: TGTGCCAGCACCGCGCGGGGGGGTCAGCCCCAGCATTTT
cdr3_aa: CASTARGGQPQHF

v_call: TRBV19
j_call: TRBJ2-6
d_call: -
clone_size: -
cdr3_nt: TGTGCCAGTAGTATATCGGCTGCGGGTGGGGCCAACGTCCTGACTTTC
cdr3_aa: CASSISAAGGANVLTF

v_call: TRBV6-4
j_call: TRBJ1-2
d_call: -
clone_size: -
cdr3_nt: TGTGCCAGCAGTGACTCTAGGGGACTGTATGGCTACACCTTC
cdr3_aa: CASSDSRGLYGYTF

v_call: TRBV5-1
j_call: TRBJ2-3
d_call: TRBD1
clone_size: -
cdr3_nt: TGCGCCAGCAGCTTGGGCCGGGACAGGGGAGTTGGAACAGATACGCAGTATTTT
cdr3_aa: CASSLGRDRGVGTDTQYF

v_call: TRBV7-9
j_call: TRBJ2-7
d_call: -
clone_size: -
cdr3_nt: TGTGCCAGCAGCCTAGCCGAGGAATACGAGCAGTACTTC
cdr3_aa: CASSLAEEYEQYF

v_call: TRBV29-1
j_call: TRBJ2-3
d_call: TRBD2
clone_size: -
cdr3_nt: TGCAGCGTTGGGACTAGCGGGAAGACAGATACGCAGTATTTT
cdr3_aa: CSVGTSGKTDTQYF

v_call: TRBV18
j_call: TRBJ2-3
d_call: TRBD2
clone_size: -
cdr3_nt: TGTGCCAGCTCACTAACGACGGGGGGAACAGATACGCAGTATTTT
cdr3_aa: CASSLTTGGTDTQYF

v_call: TRBV10-1
j_call: TRBJ1-1
d_call: -
clone_size: -
cdr3_nt: TGCGCCAGCCGAATGTCCAGGTCGGGTGAAGCTTTCTTT
cdr3_aa: CASRMSRSGEAFF

v_call: TRBV19
j_call: TRBJ2-1
d_call: TRBD2
clone_size: once
cdr3_nt: TGTGCCAGTAGTCCGCGACTAGCGGAATCCTACAATGAGCAGTTCTTC
cdr3_aa: CASSPRLAESYNEQFF

v_call: TRBV4-2
j_call: TRBJ1-4
d_call: -
clone_size: once
cdr3_nt: TGTGCCAGCAGCCAAGATGTACAGACTAATGAAAAACTGTTTTTT
cdr3_aa: CASSQDVQTNEKLFF

v_call: TRBV19
j_call: TRBJ1-2
d_call: -
clone_size: -
cdr3_nt: TGTGCCAGGGTTTTCAACTATGGCTACACCTTC
cdr3_aa: CARVFNYGYTF

v_call: TRBV28
j_call: TRBJ1-1
d_call: -
clone_size: -
cdr3_nt: TGTGCCAGCAGTTTACCGGAGGGTGAAGCTTTCTTT
cdr3_aa: CASSLPEGEAFF

v_call: TRBV10-1
j_call: TRBJ1-2
d_call: -
clone_size: few
cdr3_nt: TGCGCCAGCAGTGAGTCCCCCTGTCCCTATGGCTACACCTTC
cdr3_aa: CASSESPCPYGYTF

v_call: TRBV28
j_call: TRBJ2-5
d_call: -
clone_size: -
cdr3_nt: TGTGCCAGCACCCCGGGCAGTTGGGAGACCCAGTACTTC
cdr3_aa: CASTPGSWETQYF

v_call: TRBV28
j_call: TRBJ2-7
d_call: TRBD2
clone_size: -
cdr3_nt: TGTGCCAGCAAATCTACTACGTTAACTAGCGGGTCGTCCTACGAGCAGTACTTC
cdr3_aa: CASKSTTLTSGSSYEQYF

v_call: TRBV9
j_call: TRBJ1-2
d_call: -
clone_size: -
cdr3_nt: TGTGCCAGCAGCCCCCGCCAAAACCGGAACTATGGCTACACCTTC
cdr3_aa: CASSPRQNRNYGYTF

v_call: TRBV5-4
j_call: TRBJ2-1
d_call: TRBD2
clone_size: -
cdr3_nt: TGTGCCAGCAGCCTGCCAGGTCTAGCGGTCTACAATGAGCAGTTCTTC
cdr3_aa: CASSLPGLAVYNEQFF

v_call: TRBV11-2
j_call: TRBJ1-5
d_call: TRBD1
clone_size: -
cdr3_nt: TGTGCCAGCAGCTTAACGGACAGGGGCAATCAGCCCCAGCATTTT
cdr3_aa: CASSLTDRGNQPQHF

v_call: TRBV7-9
j_call: TRBJ2-3
d_call: -
clone_size: -
cdr3_nt: TGTGCCAGCCTTGTGGCCTCCACAGATACGCAGTATTTT
cdr3_aa: CASLVASTDTQYF

v_call: TRBV30
j_call: TRBJ1-1
d_call: -
clone_size: -
cdr3_nt: TGTGCCTGGAGTGGACGGGAGGCCGCAGCTTTCTTT
cdr3_aa: CAWSGREAAAFF

v_call: TRBV7-3
j_call: TRBJ2-7
d_call: TRBD2
clone_size: once
cdr3_nt: TGTGCCAGCAGCCCAATCTGGCGGGAGGGTTCCTACGAGCAGTACTTC
cdr3_aa: CASSPIWREGSYEQYF

v_call: TRBV30
j_call: TRBJ2-3
d_call: -
clone_size: -
cdr3_nt: TGTGCCTGGACCGGGGGGCTAGTCGGCTCACATACGCAGTATTTT
cdr3_aa: CAWTGGLVGSHTQYF

v_call: TRBV5-8
j_call: TRBJ2-3
d_call: -
clone_size: -
cdr3_nt: TGTGCCAGCAGCCGCGCGCCCATAGCCATAAGCACAGATACGCAGTATTTT
cdr3_aa: CASSRAPIAISTDTQYF

v_call: TRBV4-2
j_call: TRBJ1-6
d_call: -
clone_size: once
cdr3_nt: TGTGCCAGCAGCCAAGATTGGAGCTCCTATAATTCACCCCTCCACTTT
cdr3_aa: CASSQDWSSYNSPLHF

v_call: TRBV28
j_call: TRBJ2-7
d_call: -
clone_size: -
cdr3_nt: TGTGCCAGCAGTTTATGGTCTATCAGCTCCTACGAGCAGTACTTC
cdr3_aa: CASSLWSISSYEQYF

v_call: TRBV27
j_call: TRBJ2-6
d_call: -
clone_size: -
cdr3_nt: TGTGCCAGCATGGAGCCTAAGGCGCTCTCTGGGGCCAACGTCCTGACTTTC
cdr3_aa: CASMEPKALSGANVLTF

v_call: TRBV10-3
j_call: TRBJ2-7
d_call: -
clone_size: -
cdr3_nt: TGTGCCATCAGGGACGCCTCCTACGAGCAGTACTTC
cdr3_aa: CAIRDASYEQYF

v_call: TRBV1
j_call: TRBJ2-7
d_call: -
clone_size: -
cdr3_nt: TGCACCAGCAGCCTCCCCTACGATACCTACGAGCAGTACTTC
cdr3_aa: CTSSLPYDTYEQYF